A selection of T cell receptor beta chains follows, all from one sample in a study of T-cell memory formation after mild COVID-19. TCRdb independently ran MiXCR on the 5' RACE reads; one entry per CDR3 protein. The sample lists roughly 400,000 distinct CDR3 sequences, 20% to 25% occurring once. The source material was PBMCs or a T cell subset sorted from them (not recorded which). These TCRs come from an adult woman who had mild COVID-19 (a few samples of this study predate the infection). Cell type and time point are not known. The CDR3 runs from the conserved cysteine through the conserved F or W. Fields, in order: V gene, J gene, clone size, D gene, CDR3 DNA, CDR3 protein. The D gene is left open where the match is weak. Clone sizes are given selectively: once, few, many, or a class where the clone is expanded.

V: TRBV2; J: TRBJ2-1; size: .; D: .; DNA: TGTGCCAGTACGTCGAGCTCCTACAATGAGCAGTTCTTC; CDR3: CASTSSSYNEQFF
V: TRBV7-9; J: TRBJ2-3; size: few; D: .; DNA: TGTGCCAGCAGCGATGCAGATACGCAGTATTTT; CDR3: CASSDADTQYF
V: TRBV27; J: TRBJ1-1; size: few; D: .; DNA: TGTGCCAGCAGTTTGGCTCAGGGGAGGACTGAAGCTTTCTTT; CDR3: CASSLAQGRTEAFF
V: TRBV5-5; J: TRBJ2-5; size: .; D: TRBD1; DNA: TGTGCCAGCAGCCCTGACAGGGGGCGGGAAGAGACCCAGTACTTC; CDR3: CASSPDRGREETQYF
V: TRBV6-5; J: TRBJ2-1; size: .; D: .; DNA: TGTGCCAGCAGTTACTCGGGGGGGCCGGCAAATGAGCAGTTCTTC; CDR3: CASSYSGGPANEQFF
V: TRBV18; J: TRBJ1-1; size: .; D: TRBD1; DNA: TGTGCCAGCTCACCAGGCAGGGGGCCGGAGAGCGCTGAAGCTTTCTTT; CDR3: CASSPGRGPESAEAFF
V: TRBV7-6; J: TRBJ2-7; size: few; D: TRBD1; DNA: TGTGCCAGCAGTAAAGGAGGGGGGACAGGGTCTTACGAGCAGTACTTC; CDR3: CASSKGGGTGSYEQYF
V: TRBV10-3; J: TRBJ2-7; size: .; D: TRBD2; DNA: TGTGCCATCAGTGAGTCCGGGGGGGTCGGCAACGAGCAGTACTTC; CDR3: CAISESGGVGNEQYF
V: TRBV4-3; J: TRBJ2-5; size: many; D: TRBD2; DNA: TGCGCCAGCAGCCAAGTTTCCTCGCCAGCGGGAGGGCCCCAGTACTTC; CDR3: CASSQVSSPAGGPQYF
V: TRBV5-1; J: TRBJ2-2; size: .; D: .; DNA: TGCGCCAGCAACACGGGCAGAGCAAACACCGGGGAGCTGTTTTTT; CDR3: CASNTGRANTGELFF
V: TRBV5-1; J: TRBJ2-7; size: .; D: .; DNA: TGCGCCAGCAGCCCCTCAGCGGAGAGCTCCTACGAGCAGTACTTC; CDR3: CASSPSAESSYEQYF
V: TRBV12-3/TRBV12-4; J: TRBJ1-6; size: few; D: .; DNA: TGTGCCAGCAGTCGGACGGATAATTCACCCCTCCACTTT; CDR3: CASSRTDNSPLHF
V: TRBV6-2/TRBV6-3; J: TRBJ2-1; size: few; D: TRBD2; DNA: TGTGCCAGCGTCCCGGGACTAACCCACAATGAGCAGTTCTTC; CDR3: CASVPGLTHNEQFF
V: TRBV7-8; J: TRBJ2-5; size: .; D: .; DNA: TGTGCCAGCAGCTTAGGGTGGACCGCGGGCGAGACCCAGTACTTC; CDR3: CASSLGWTAGETQYF
V: TRBV12-3/TRBV12-4; J: TRBJ2-7; size: .; D: .; DNA: TGTGCCAGCAGTCCAAACACGGACACATCCGAGCAGTACTTC; CDR3: CASSPNTDTSEQYF
V: TRBV9; J: TRBJ1-1; size: .; D: .; DNA: TGTGCCAGCAGCGCGAGCCGAGGGGACACTGAAGCTTTCTTT; CDR3: CASSASRGDTEAFF
V: TRBV24-1; J: TRBJ1-5; size: .; D: .; DNA: TGTGCCACCAGTGGTTTGGAACAACAGGGAAGGGGTGGATCTAGCAATCAGCCCCAGCATTTT; CDR3: CATSGLEQQGRGGSSNQPQHF
V: TRBV19; J: TRBJ2-7; size: .; D: .; DNA: TGTGCCAGTAGTATCCAGGCTACCTACGAGCAGTACTTC; CDR3: CASSIQATYEQYF
V: TRBV30; J: TRBJ2-1; size: .; D: .; DNA: TGTGCCTGGCAGAGGGGGTTAAGCTCCTACAATGAGCAGTTCTTC; CDR3: CAWQRGLSSYNEQFF
V: TRBV6-5; J: TRBJ1-2; size: few; D: .; DNA: TGTGCCAGCAGTTACCGCGGCTATGGCTACACCTTC; CDR3: CASSYRGYGYTF
V: TRBV3-1; J: TRBJ2-2; size: .; D: .; DNA: TGTGCCAGCAGCCAAAGTTCCGGGGAGCTGTTTTTT; CDR3: CASSQSSGELFF
V: TRBV11-3; J: TRBJ2-3; size: few; D: .; DNA: TGTGCCAGCAGCTCCCCCCAACTAGTATCTGGGGGGATAACAGATACGCAGTATTTT; CDR3: CASSSPQLVSGGITDTQYF
V: TRBV12-3/TRBV12-4; J: TRBJ1-1; size: few; D: .; DNA: TGTGCCAGCAGGGGCTCCACTTCGAACACTGAAGCTTTCTTT; CDR3: CASRGSTSNTEAFF
V: TRBV5-1; J: TRBJ2-1; size: few; D: TRBD1; DNA: TGCGCCAGCAGCTTGTTTCCGGGACAGGGGACCTACAATGAGCAGTTCTTC; CDR3: CASSLFPGQGTYNEQFF
V: TRBV6-2/TRBV6-3; J: TRBJ2-2; size: few; D: .; DNA: TGTGCCAGCAGTTGGACAAGACCAACGAACACCGGGGAGCTGTTTTTT; CDR3: CASSWTRPTNTGELFF
V: TRBV18; J: TRBJ2-6; size: many; D: .; DNA: TGTGCCAGCTCACCAGGGAATTCTGGGGCCAACGTCCTGACTTTC; CDR3: CASSPGNSGANVLTF
V: TRBV7-9; J: TRBJ1-2; size: .; D: TRBD1; DNA: TGTGCCAGCAGCTTAGCGGCGACAGGGGCGCGGGGCTACACCTTC; CDR3: CASSLAATGARGYTF
V: TRBV15; J: TRBJ2-7; size: .; D: TRBD1; DNA: TGTGCCACCAGCAGGGGGGGGACAGGGGGCTCGACGATCTCCTACGAGCAGTACTTC; CDR3: CATSRGGTGGSTISYEQYF
V: TRBV5-1; J: TRBJ2-1; size: few; D: TRBD2; DNA: TGCGCCAGCAGGACAGCGGGGGGATACAATGAGCAGTTCTTC; CDR3: CASRTAGGYNEQFF
V: TRBV12-3/TRBV12-4; J: TRBJ2-1; size: few; D: TRBD1; DNA: TGTGCCAGCATGGGACAGACATTATACAATGAGCAGTTCTTC; CDR3: CASMGQTLYNEQFF
V: TRBV2; J: TRBJ1-2; size: many; D: TRBD1; DNA: TGTGCCAGCTCACAACCGGAGGGGACAGGGGGCTACACCTTC; CDR3: CASSQPEGTGGYTF
V: TRBV6-5; J: TRBJ2-1; size: few; D: .; DNA: TGTGCCAGCAGTTACGTCCGGAGCGGTCGCAATGAGCAGTTCTTC; CDR3: CASSYVRSGRNEQFF
V: TRBV6-2/TRBV6-3; J: TRBJ2-5; size: .; D: .; DNA: TGTGCCAGCAGCCGATACGATGAAGAGACCCAGTACTTC; CDR3: CASSRYDEETQYF
V: TRBV12-3/TRBV12-4; J: TRBJ1-5; size: few; D: .; DNA: TGTGCCAGTCGACAGGCGAGCAATCAGCCCCAGCATTTT; CDR3: CASRQASNQPQHF
V: TRBV15; J: TRBJ2-7; size: .; D: .; DNA: TGTGCCACCAATCTCCCCCGACGGTCCCAACAGGGAGGACCAAAGGGCCTCTACGAGCAGTACTTC; CDR3: CATNLPRRSQQGGPKGLYEQYF
V: TRBV10-3; J: TRBJ2-1; size: few; D: .; DNA: TGTGCCATCAGTGAGTCCATTCGACGTGATGAGCAGTTCTTC; CDR3: CAISESIRRDEQFF
V: TRBV7-9; J: TRBJ2-5; size: .; D: .; DNA: TGTGCCAGCAGCTTTTCGGAAGGGGGAAGGTCACGAGAGACCCAGTACTTC; CDR3: CASSFSEGGRSRETQYF
V: TRBV25-1; J: TRBJ2-5; size: .; D: .; DNA: TGTGCCAGCAGTGAGGTCCCCCCTCGTTCACACAAAACACAAGAGACCCAGTACTTC; CDR3: CASSEVPPRSHKTQETQYF
V: TRBV3-1; J: TRBJ2-7; size: once; D: .; DNA: TGTGCCAGCAGCCAAGACTCAGATTCCTACGAGCAGTACTTC; CDR3: CASSQDSDSYEQYF
V: TRBV7-9; J: TRBJ2-7; size: .; D: .; DNA: TGTGCCAGCAGCCCGAGTGAGACCTACGAGCAGTACTTC; CDR3: CASSPSETYEQYF
V: TRBV6-2/TRBV6-3; J: TRBJ1-5; size: few; D: .; DNA: TGTGCCAGCAGTTCTCACCTTCAGGACCGTAGCAATCAGCCCCAGCATTTT; CDR3: CASSSHLQDRSNQPQHF
V: TRBV15; J: TRBJ2-1; size: .; D: TRBD1; DNA: TGTGCCACCAGCGCAAAGGGGGCTGGCTCCTACAATGAGCAGTTCTTC; CDR3: CATSAKGAGSYNEQFF